This T cell receptor beta chain appears in the sequencing data of a study of blood T cell repertoires in COVID-19. Study summary: Both acute and convalescent COVID-19 samples were obtained from the United States, Italy and Spain.

In the original processing: Amplification of reference gene primers provided the estimated nucleated cell counts. Some clones are missing from TCRdb's copy, which holds only in-frame ones; the method was immunoSEQ multiplex PCR. D and trimming come from the DNA, and the V and J calls and clone size come from that table. The sample records about 68,000 clones, approximately 89% being singletons. The sequenced material came from peripheral blood. The source is a man between 50 and 59 years old with active COVID-19.

The CDR3 spells CASSYPRDGWETQYF. CDR3 coding DNA: TGTGCCAGCAGTTACCCCAGGGATGGTTGGGAGACCCAGTACTTC. V and J are TRBV6-6 and TRBJ2-5; a possible D gene is TRBD1 (5 bases). The CDR3 is 15 residues long. CDR1 is MNHNY, CDR2 SVGAGI, per germline (reference sequence). V was clipped by 2 bases and J by 5 bases, with 15 bases between them.